The 30 T cell receptor beta chains given below trace back to one sample, sequenced in a study of CD8 T cells in ankylosing spondylitis. Each CDR3 protein gets one entry after TCRdb re-called the 5' RACE reads with MiXCR. The sample consists of approximately 260,000 distinct CDR3 sequences, 15% to 20% of them appearing once. The source material was blood, either unsorted or a sorted T cell fraction (not recorded which). The receptor set was obtained from a male donor with ankylosing spondylitis or in good health (not recorded which).

The chain combines TRBV20-1 with TRBJ2-7; 10 bases map to TRBD2. The germline CDR1 and CDR2 sequences are DFQATT and SNEGSKA (reference sequence). CDR3 length: 15 amino acids. Losses at the gene ends were 0 bases for V and 2 bases for J; bases not matched to a gene: 4. The CDR3 sequence is CSARDSGLATYEQYF. In DNA form, the CDR3 reads TGCAGTGCTAGAGACTCGGGACTAGCGACCTACGAGCAGTACTTC.

This clonotype was seen repeatedly, ten times or more. The J gene is TRBJ1-1, the V gene TRBV7-8; D gene ambiguous. V lost 1 base, J lost 5 bases, and 11 bases lay in between. The CDR3 length is 14 residues. Germline-derived CDR1 and CDR2 are SGHVS and FQNEAQ. The CDR3 DNA is TGTGCCAGCAGCTTAGTCTCAGGAGGGACTGAAGCTTTCTTT. Residues: CASSLVSGGTEAFF.

This clonotype was seen repeatedly, ten times or more. V gene TRBV27 combines with J gene TRBJ1-1, with 7 positions matching TRBD1. From germline, CDR1 is MNHEY and CDR2 SMNVEV (reference sequence). The V gene end was trimmed by 5 bases and the J gene end by 9 bases; junction bases not matched to a gene: 12. This CDR3 is 14 amino acids long. The chain's CDR3 is CASSPLTTGRKAFF. CDR3 in DNA: TGTGCCAGCAGTCCCTTAACGACAGGGCGAAAAGCTTTCTTT.

The chain joins TRBV4-2 to TRBJ2-7; possibly TRBD2 for D (5 bases). V lost 4 bases and J lost 1, with 17 bases in between. CDR1 and CDR2 (germline): LGHNA, YNFKEQ. The CDR3 has 16 amino acids. CDR3 amino acids: CASSPDTLARSYEQYF. In DNA form, the CDR3 reads TGTGCCAGCAGCCCAGACACATTAGCGCGATCCTACGAGCAGTACTTC.

This clonotype was recorded at least ten times. The V gene is TRBV15, the J gene TRBJ2-2; D may be TRBD2 (6 bases). The CDR3 loop spans 14 amino acids. V shed 0 bases and J shed 6 bases, with 8 bases lying between them. CDR1 LNHNV and CDR2 YYDKDF come from the germline V gene (reference sequence). The CDR3 sequence is CATSRDGGSGELFF. DNA for the CDR3: TGTGCCACCAGCAGAGATGGGGGGTCCGGGGAGCTGTTTTTT.

This clonotype occurred a few times. The chain has TRBV28 and TRBJ2-5; D possibly corresponds to TRBD1 (5 bases). Trimming left V 4 bases short and J 4 bases short, with 19 bases between. CDR3 length: 16 amino acids. The germline V gene has CDR1 MDHEN and CDR2 SYDVKM. CDR3 region: CASSSSDSPPRETQYF. CDR3 in DNA: TGTGCCAGCAGTTCCTCTGACAGTCCCCCAAGAGAGACCCAGTACTTC.

In this sample, this clonotype turned up many times. The chain employs TRBV12-3 or TRBV12-4 and TRBJ1-1; D call uncertain. V dropped 1 base and J dropped 0 bases, with 3 bases sitting between them. The CDR3 runs to 13 residues. The CDR3 DNA reads as TGTGCCAGCAGTTTAGGGGTGAACACTGAAGCTTTCTTT. Translation gives CASSLGVNTEAFF.

V is TRBV25-1 and J is TRBJ2-7, with 10 bases fitting TRBD1. This CDR3 comprises 18 residues. Germline CDR1 MGHDK, CDR2 SYGVNS. The V segment lost 1 base and the J segment 1 base; nucleotides outside the gene matches: 10. CDR3 DNA sequence: TGTGCCAGCAGTGAATCCGGGACAGGGGAAGGGTGGTCCTACGAGCAGTACTTC. Residues: CASSESGTGEGWSYEQYF.

The rearrangement joins TRBV4-3 to TRBJ2-7; 9 bases map to TRBD2. The CDR3 consists of 17 residues. V lost 0 bases, J lost 3 bases, and 9 bases stayed unmatched. Germline V gene lookup returns CDR1 LGHNA and CDR2 YSLEER. CDR3 in amino acids: CASSQDIVAGDRYEQYF. The CDR3 DNA reads TGCGCCAGCAGCCAAGATATTGTAGCGGGAGACCGCTACGAGCAGTACTTC.

This clonotype has just a few counts. This chain links TRBV6-5 with TRBJ2-2; D is uncertain. CDR1 is MNHEY, CDR2 SVGAGI, per germline. This CDR3 has 15 residues. V was cut by 0 bases and J by 3 bases, with 8 bases left in between. The CDR3 sequence: CASSYSIADTGELFF. CDR3 sequence (DNA): TGTGCCAGCAGTTACTCTATTGCAGACACCGGGGAGCTGTTTTTT.

The V and J genes are TRBV5-1 and TRBJ2-7; D is perhaps TRBD2 (6 bases). Germline V gives CDR1 SGHRS, CDR2 YFSETQ. This CDR3 is built from 15 residues. Trimming took off 5 bases at V and 7 bases at J, with 22 bases between the two ends. CDR3 sequence reads: CASSPLGTRLWEQYF. Here the CDR3 DNA reads TGCGCCAGCAGTCCACTCGGGACTCGACTTTGGGAGCAGTACTTC.

This clonotype was found a few times. This sequence joins TRBV12-3 or TRBV12-4 and TRBJ1-4; maybe TRBD1 (5 bases). This CDR3 has 11 residues. Trimming cost V 3 bases and J 10 bases, with 6 bases left between them. In nucleotides, the CDR3 is TGTGCCAGCAGTTTGGGGGGAAAACTGTTTTTT. It specifies CASSLGGKLFF.

This clonotype was seen a few times. The gene calls are TRBV20-1 and TRBJ2-3, with 7 bases matching TRBD2. The CDR3 is 15 residues long. Germline values: CDR1 DFQATT, CDR2 SNEGSKA (reference sequence). V lost 0 bases and J lost 2; bases outside the gene matches: 5. CDR3 sequence reads: CSARDRSGITDTQYF. CDR3 coding DNA: TGCAGTGCTAGAGATCGAAGCGGGATCACAGATACGCAGTATTTT.

This clonotype has more than one count but fewer than ten. This sequence joins TRBV29-1 and TRBJ2-5; D is perhaps TRBD1 or TRBD2 (7 bases each). CDR1 is SQVTM, CDR2 ANQGSEA, per germline. The CDR3 spans 13 residues. The CDR3 spells CFVREGAKETQYF. As DNA, the CDR3 is TGCTTCGTTAGGGAGGGGGCGAAAGAGACCCAGTACTTC.

This clonotype has a handful of counts. The V gene is TRBV29-1, the J gene TRBJ2-7; D is unclear. V lost 7 bases and J lost 3, with 16 bases in between. CDR1 SQVTM and CDR2 ANQGSEA come from the germline V gene. The CDR3 loop spans 13 amino acids. The CDR3 DNA reads TGCAGCGCCATGTGGCAGGAACACTACGAGCAGTACTTC. Its translation is CSAMWQEHYEQYF.

As regards this clonotype: At one end, the junction sequence differs from germline, possibly due to a read error. V and J are TRBV29-1 and TRBJ2-1; D may be TRBD1 or TRBD2 (6 bases each). Germline V gene lookup returns CDR1 SQVTM and CDR2 ANQGSEA. This CDR3 region has 14 residues. CDR3 DNA sequence: TGCAGCGTTGAACTGGGATTTAGTATCGGGGGCTCGGTCTTC. Protein sequence: CSVELGFSIGGSVF.

This clonotype showed up just a few times. The chain's CDR3 is CASRANSASGDTQYF. Written as DNA, the CDR3 is TGTGCCAGCAGGGCCAATAGCGCCTCGGGAGATACGCAGTATTTT. The V and J genes are TRBV6-4 and TRBJ2-3; possibly TRBD2 for D (5 bases). The CDR3 runs to 15 residues. Germline V CDR1 and CDR2: MRHNA, SNTAGT. V gave up 6 bases and J gave up 5 bases, with 18 bases separating them.

This clonotype was seen ten or more times. The chain links TRBV5-1 to TRBJ2-1, with TRBD2 as a possible D gene (6 bases). Germline CDR1 and CDR2: SGHRS and YFSETQ. With 1 base removed from V and 8 bases from J, the gap between germline ends came to 22 bases. This CDR3 region has 17 residues. CDR3 nucleotide sequence: TGCGCCAGCAGCTTGCTGGGGTTCGTCGGGAGTTGGGATGAGCAGTTCTTC. Its translation: CASSLLGFVGSWDEQFF.

V usage is TRBV27 and J usage is TRBJ2-1; the match to TRBD1 covers 12 bases. Germline assignment: CDR1 MNHEY and CDR2 SMNVEV (reference sequence). The CDR3 runs to 15 residues. Losses at the gene ends were 7 bases for V and 8 bases for J; bases not matched to a gene: 9. CDR3 nucleotides: TGTGCCAGCAAGTTCGGGACAGGGGGCCGCGATGAGCAGTTCTTC. Residues: CASKFGTGGRDEQFF.

The table lists this clonotype with many counts. J is TRBJ2-3 and V is TRBV6-1; 11 positions match TRBD2. CDR1 is MNHNS and CDR2 is SASEGT in the germline V gene. J lost 0 bases, V lost 5 bases, and 4 bases had no gene match. There are 16 residues in the CDR3. In nucleotides, the CDR3 is TGTGCCAGCAGTCAAATAGCGGGAGGGAGCACAGATACGCAGTATTTT. Encoded protein: CASSQIAGGSTDTQYF.

A few counts support this clonotype. The gene calls are TRBV6-1 and TRBJ2-7; D gene ambiguous. CDR1 is MNHNS, CDR2 SASEGT, per germline. The V and J ends lost 1 base and 1 base respectively, with 5 bases between them. This CDR3 contains 13 residues. CDR3 coding DNA: TGTGCCAGCAGTGAAGGGCTATCCTACGAGCAGTACTTC. It codes for CASSEGLSYEQYF.

V usage is TRBV12-3 or TRBV12-4 and J usage is TRBJ2-5; 7 bases match TRBD2. The trim removed 5 bases at V and 5 bases at J, leaving 8 bases unmatched. CDR3 length equals 14 residues. CDR3 in DNA: TGTGCCAGCAGTCTAGGGACTATAGGGGAGACCCAGTACTTC. Protein: CASSLGTIGETQYF.

J is TRBJ2-3 and V is TRBV6-1, with TRBD2 matching over 8 bases. The J segment lost 2 bases and the V segment lost 5 bases, leaving 9 bases of the junction unmatched. CDR3 length equals 16 residues. Per germline, CDR1 MNHNS and CDR2 SASEGT. CDR3 region: CASSPSAGGFTDTQYF. The CDR3 DNA is TGTGCCAGCAGTCCAAGCGCGGGAGGCTTCACAGATACGCAGTATTTT.

This clonotype was seen only once. The chain carries TRBV20-1 and TRBJ2-1, with D perhaps TRBD1 (7 bases). CDR3 size: 16 residues. Trimming left V 3 bases short and J 0 bases short, with 15 bases between. The germline gives CDR1 DFQATT, CDR2 SNEGSKA (reference sequence). This CDR3 is CSASQGGSSSYNEQFF. In DNA, the CDR3 is TGCAGTGCTAGTCAGGGGGGTTCGAGCTCCTACAATGAGCAGTTCTTC.

This chain joins TRBV11-1 and TRBJ2-3, with D hard to call. Deletions cut 2 bases from V and 4 bases from J, with 10 bases between. Germline lookup yields CDR1 SGHAT and CDR2 FQDESV (reference sequence). This CDR3 is 14 amino acids long. The CDR3 is CASSLYGDSDTQYF. CDR3 sequence (DNA): TGTGCCAGCAGCTTATACGGCGACTCAGATACGCAGTATTTT.

This clonotype appeared a few times. The chain employs TRBV20-1 and TRBJ2-3; D is undetermined. CDR3 length: 17 amino acids. Per germline, CDR1 DFQATT and CDR2 SNEGSKA (reference sequence). Trimming stripped 5 bases from V and 0 bases from J, with 21 bases between. The CDR3 nucleotides are TGCAGTGCTGGGCCCTTCTCGCGCGGCACTAGCACAGATACGCAGTATTTT. Its protein is CSAGPFSRGTSTDTQYF.

This clonotype has just a few counts. The gene calls are TRBV12-3 or TRBV12-4 and TRBJ2-2; D is perhaps TRBD2 (6 bases). Trimming left V 4 bases short and J 1 base short, with 19 bases between. This CDR3 has 18 residues. The CDR3 region is CASSSKDLFGRNTGELFF. The CDR3 DNA follows: TGTGCCAGCAGTTCGAAGGATCTATTCGGGAGGAACACCGGGGAGCTGTTTTTT.

The chain is built from TRBV12-3 or TRBV12-4 and TRBJ1-6; D is perhaps TRBD1 (5 bases). The V end lost 5 bases, the J end lost 11 bases, and 19 bases lay between the germline ends. This CDR3 has 15 residues. For the CDR3, the DNA is TGTGCCAGCAGTCCAGGGCGTGAATTTGGAACACCCCTCCACTTT. Translating gives CASSPGREFGTPLHF.

This clonotype showed up just a few times. This chain uses TRBV12-3 or TRBV12-4 with TRBJ2-5; D may be TRBD1 or TRBD2 (5 bases each). This CDR3 has 14 residues. V shed 6 bases and J shed 4 bases, with 15 bases lying between them. CDR3 bases: TGTGCCAGCAGCACTGGGACCGCAGGAGAGACCCAGTACTTC. This sequence encodes CASSTGTAGETQYF.

Details on this clonotype: A read error may be the cause here, since a much bigger clone is one base away. The chain recombines TRBV11-2 with TRBJ2-7; maybe TRBD1 (5 bases). CDR1 and CDR2 from the germline V gene are SGHAT and FQNNGV. CDR3 length: 15 amino acids. The CDR3 loop reads CASSLSPGSPYEQHF. As DNA, the CDR3 is TGTGCCAGCAGCTTATCCCCAGGGTCACCCTACGAGCAGCACTTC.